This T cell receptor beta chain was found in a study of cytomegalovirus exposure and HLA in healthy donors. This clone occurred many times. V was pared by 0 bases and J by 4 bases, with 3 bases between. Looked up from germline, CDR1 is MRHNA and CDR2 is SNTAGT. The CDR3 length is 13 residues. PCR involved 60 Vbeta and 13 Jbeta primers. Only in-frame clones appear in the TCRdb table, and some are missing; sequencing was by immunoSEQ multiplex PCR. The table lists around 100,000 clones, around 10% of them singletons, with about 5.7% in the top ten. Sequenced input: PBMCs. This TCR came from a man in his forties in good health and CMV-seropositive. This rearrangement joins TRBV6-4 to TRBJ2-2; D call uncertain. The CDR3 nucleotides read TGTGCCAGCAGTGACTCTAGCACCGGGGAGCTGTTTTTT. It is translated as CASSDSSTGELFF.